This TCR beta chain was profiled in a study of T cell repertoires in cytomegalovirus infection (dated by TCRdb to 2018 to 2020). About the study as a whole: The peptide stimulations were aimed at well-studied HLA-B-restricted epitopes as well as recently identified HLA-C-restricted CMV epitopes, whose presentation resists viral immunomodulation. Because public TCR beta signatures pointed to carriage of CMV infection together with the matching HLA type, the HLA type of each donor mattered for the analysis. Paper-wide results and their limitations: Cumulative frequency of public TCR beta family members discriminated carriers of CMV infection plus the relevant HLA type in this cohort and an independent roughly 330-donor cohort. The ex vivo response was dominated by HLA-C-restricted CMV-specific TCR beta clonotypes, and the single most frequent clonotype in two of eight donors was supplied by these HLA-C-restricted clonotypes.

The sample's treatment or condition label is to be understood as: in vitro stimulation with specific CMV peptide epitopes to enrich CMV-specific T cells. The reads were generated on an Illumina HiSeq 1500. TCRdb trimmed public reads at Q25 via fastp, called clones via MiXCR and kept in-frame beta chains. Rows with a matching CDR3 protein are joined into one entry that keeps the most common DNA and genes. The sample contains 680,000 or so distinct CDR3 sequences, around 30% of them found a single time. The top ten constitute 18% of the sample. About this clonotype: What antigen it recognizes has not been identified. No quality values exist for individual bases; no much larger clone is one base distant.

The sample was cultured PBMCs, taken from culture after CMV antigen stimulation. The origin of this receptor is a human donor in good health (CMV status not recorded). Some clones in this sample may be carry-over from other donors' samples.

The CDR3 corresponds to CASSSGLGGSETQYF. The DNA sequence follows: TGCGCCAGCAGCTCGGGACTCGGGGGCTCCGAGACCCAGTACTTC. The chain links TRBV5-1 with TRBJ2-5, with the D call perhaps TRBD1 or TRBD2, as 6 bases match in each case. The CDR3 has 15 amino acids, counting the end cysteine and phenylalanine. Left in the record is the CDR3 DNA by itself, 45 bases read in frame from the first base. The junction carries 17 bases between V and J, which are trimmed by 3 bases and 5 bases respectively. The germline V gene provides CDR1 SGHRS and CDR2 YFSETQ.